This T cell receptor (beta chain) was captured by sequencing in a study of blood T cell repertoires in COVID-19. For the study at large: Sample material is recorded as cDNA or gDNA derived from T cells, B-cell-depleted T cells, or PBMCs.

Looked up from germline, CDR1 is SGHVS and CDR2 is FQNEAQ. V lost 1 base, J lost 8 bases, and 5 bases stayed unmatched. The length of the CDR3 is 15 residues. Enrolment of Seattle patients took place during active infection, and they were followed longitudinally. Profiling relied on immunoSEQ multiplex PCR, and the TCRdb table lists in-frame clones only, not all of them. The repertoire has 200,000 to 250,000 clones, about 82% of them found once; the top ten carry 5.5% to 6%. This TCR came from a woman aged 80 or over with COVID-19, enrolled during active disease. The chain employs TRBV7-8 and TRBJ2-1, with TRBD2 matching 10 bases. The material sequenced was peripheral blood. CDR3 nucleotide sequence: TGTGCCAGCAGCTTAGGGTCTAGCGGGGGTGATGAGCAGTTCTTC. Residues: CASSLGSSGGDEQFF.